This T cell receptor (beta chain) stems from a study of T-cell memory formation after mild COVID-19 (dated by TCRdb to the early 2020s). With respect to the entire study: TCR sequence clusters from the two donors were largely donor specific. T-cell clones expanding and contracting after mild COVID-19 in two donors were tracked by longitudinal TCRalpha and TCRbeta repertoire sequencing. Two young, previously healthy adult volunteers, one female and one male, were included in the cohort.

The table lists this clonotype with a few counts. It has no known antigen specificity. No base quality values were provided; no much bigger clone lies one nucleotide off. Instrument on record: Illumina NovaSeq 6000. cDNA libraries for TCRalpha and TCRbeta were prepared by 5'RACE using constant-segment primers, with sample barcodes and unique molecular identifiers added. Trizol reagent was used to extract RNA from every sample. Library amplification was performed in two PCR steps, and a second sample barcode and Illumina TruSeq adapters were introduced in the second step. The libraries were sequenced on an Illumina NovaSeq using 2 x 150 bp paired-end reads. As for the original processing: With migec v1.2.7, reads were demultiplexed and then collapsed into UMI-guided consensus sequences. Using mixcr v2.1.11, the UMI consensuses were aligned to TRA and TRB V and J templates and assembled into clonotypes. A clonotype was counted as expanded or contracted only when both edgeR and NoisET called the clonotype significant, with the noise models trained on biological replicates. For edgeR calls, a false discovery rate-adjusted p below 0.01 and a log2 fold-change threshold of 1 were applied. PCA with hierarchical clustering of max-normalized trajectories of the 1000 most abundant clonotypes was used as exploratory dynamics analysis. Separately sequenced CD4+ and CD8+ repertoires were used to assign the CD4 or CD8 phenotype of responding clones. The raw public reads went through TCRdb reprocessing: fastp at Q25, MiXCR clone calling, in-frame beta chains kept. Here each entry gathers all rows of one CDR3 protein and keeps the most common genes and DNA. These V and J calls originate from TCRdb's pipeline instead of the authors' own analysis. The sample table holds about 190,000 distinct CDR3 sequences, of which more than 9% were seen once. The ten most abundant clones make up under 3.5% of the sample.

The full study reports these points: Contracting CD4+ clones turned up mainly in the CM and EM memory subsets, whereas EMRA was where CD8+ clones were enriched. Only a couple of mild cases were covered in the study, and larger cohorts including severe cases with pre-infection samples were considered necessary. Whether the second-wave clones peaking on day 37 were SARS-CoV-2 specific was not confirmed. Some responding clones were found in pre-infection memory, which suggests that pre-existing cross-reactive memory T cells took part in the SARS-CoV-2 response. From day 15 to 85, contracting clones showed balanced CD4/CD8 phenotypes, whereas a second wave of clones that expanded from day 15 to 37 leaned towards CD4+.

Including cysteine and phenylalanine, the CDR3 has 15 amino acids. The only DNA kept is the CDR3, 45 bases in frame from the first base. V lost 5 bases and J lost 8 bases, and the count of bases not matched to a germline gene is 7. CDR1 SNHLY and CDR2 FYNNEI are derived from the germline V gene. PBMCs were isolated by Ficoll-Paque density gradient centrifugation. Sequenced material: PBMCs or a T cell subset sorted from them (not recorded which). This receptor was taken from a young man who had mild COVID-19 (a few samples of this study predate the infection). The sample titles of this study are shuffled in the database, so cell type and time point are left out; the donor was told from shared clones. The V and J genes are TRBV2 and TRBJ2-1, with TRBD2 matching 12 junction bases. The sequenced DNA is TGTGCCAGCAGTCCCGGGACTAGCGGGCCCCATGAGCAGTTCTTC. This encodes CASSPGTSGPHEQFF.